The clone carrying this T cell receptor (beta chain) was counted between two and nine times. This entry belongs to a study of blood T cell repertoires in COVID-19. Authors' analysis steps: Reference gene primers were amplified, and this amplification served to estimate nucleated cell counts. The table came from immunoSEQ multiplex PCR; TCRdb's copy has only in-frame clones and leaves some out. V and J calls and clone size are given by that table; D and trimming were obtained from the DNA. The table has 150,000 or so clones, around 80% seen once. In germline, CDR1 is LGHDT, CDR2 YNNKEL (reference sequence). Trimming at V came to 1 base and at J to 4 bases, leaving 6 bases not matched to a gene. The CDR3 covers 15 residues.

Specimen: PBMCs or T cells enriched from blood (not recorded which). The V gene is TRBV3-1 (or the pseudogene TRBV3-2), the J gene TRBJ2-5, with TRBD2 identical over 7 bases. The clonotype comes from a woman in her forties or fifties who had recovered from COVID-19. The CDR3 DNA reads as TGTGCCAGCAGCCAAGGAGCGGGGTTGCGAGAGACCCAGTACTTC. Its translation is CASSQGAGLRETQYF.